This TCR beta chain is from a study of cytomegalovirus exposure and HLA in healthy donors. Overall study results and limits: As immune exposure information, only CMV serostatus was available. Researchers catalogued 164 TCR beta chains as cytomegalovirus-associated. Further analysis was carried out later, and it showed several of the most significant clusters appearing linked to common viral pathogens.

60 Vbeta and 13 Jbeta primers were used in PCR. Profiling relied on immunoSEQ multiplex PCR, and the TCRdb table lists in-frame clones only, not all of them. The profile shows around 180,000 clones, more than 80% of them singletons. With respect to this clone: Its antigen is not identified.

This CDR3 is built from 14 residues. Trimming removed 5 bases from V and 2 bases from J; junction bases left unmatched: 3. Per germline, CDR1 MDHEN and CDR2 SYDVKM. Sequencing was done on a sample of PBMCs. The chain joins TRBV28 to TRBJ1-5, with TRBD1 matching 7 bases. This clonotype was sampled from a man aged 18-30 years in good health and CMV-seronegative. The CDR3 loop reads CASSQGGGNQPQHF. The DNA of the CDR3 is TGTGCCAGCAGTCAAGGGGGCGGCAATCAGCCCCAGCATTTT.